This TCR beta chain came from a study of chemoradiotherapy in HPV16-positive cancers. Study in general: Candidate HPV-specific clones and shared TCR motifs came from two HPV16-positive patients.

As to this clone: Its target is unknown.

The table came from immunoSEQ multiplex PCR; TCRdb's copy has only in-frame clones and leaves some out. The sample has tens of thousands of clones, roughly nine tenths seen once; the top ten hold 2.5% to 3.5%. Study-level results: Candidate HPV-specific clones and E7-related TCR motifs grew in tumor during treatment. The functional HPV-specific definition rests on just two HPV16-positive patients. Better recurrence-free survival went with HPV-responsive T-cell expansion in HPV16-positive patients.

The sequence was obtained from a human donor with HPV-associated anogenital cancer. Specimen: blood, collected from a patient who underwent chemoradiotherapy.

The CDR3 is CASSLVALNEQFF. The CDR3 region has the DNA TGTGCCAGCAGCTTAGTAGCGCTGAATGAGCAGTTCTTC. The rearrangement joins TRBV11-2 to TRBJ2-1, with TRBD2 as a possible D gene (5 bases). V shed 1 base and J shed 7 bases, with 8 bases lying between them. This CDR3 contains 13 residues. Per the germline V gene, CDR1 is SGHAT and CDR2 is FQNNGV.